What follows are 3 T cell receptor beta chains derived from one specimen sequenced in a study of blood T cell repertoires in COVID-19. This table comes from immunoSEQ multiplex PCR, and its TCRdb copy is limited to in-frame clones, with some not included. The table records approximately 200,000 clones, roughly 84% of them present only once. Sequencing was done on a sample of peripheral blood. Receptor source: a person aged 70 to 85 with COVID-19, enrolled during active disease.

This clone has only a few counts. V and J are TRBV7-9 and TRBJ2-7; TRBD1 matches 7 bases. This CDR3 spans 19 amino acids. J was trimmed by 0 bases and V by 5 bases; bases with no gene match: 19. Germline V gives CDR1 SEHNR, CDR2 FQNEAQ (reference sequence). The CDR3 spells CASSPSWTGSIPLSYEQYF. In DNA, the CDR3 is TGTGCCAGCAGCCCATCATGGACAGGAAGTATCCCACTCTCCTACGAGCAGTACTTC.

The chain uses TRBV7-9 and TRBJ1-6; 7 nucleotides agree with TRBD1. Looked up from germline, CDR1 is SEHNR and CDR2 is FQNEAQ (reference sequence). This CDR3 has 14 amino acids. J lost 7 bases, V lost 3 bases, and 3 bases had no gene match. The CDR3 here is CASSLTGRNSPLHF. The CDR3 coding sequence is TGTGCCAGCAGCTTGACAGGGAGGAATTCACCCCTCCACTTT.

The chain is built from TRBV3-1 (or the pseudogene TRBV3-2) and TRBJ2-1; 7 bases fit TRBD1. This CDR3 region has 18 residues. CDR1 and CDR2 from the germline V gene are LGHDT and YNNKEL (reference sequence). J was trimmed by 3 bases and V by 0 bases; bases with no gene match: 11. CDR3 DNA sequence: TGTGCCAGCAGCCAAGATAGGGACAGACAGAGAGTCTACAATGAGCAGTTCTTC. Its translation is CASSQDRDRQRVYNEQFF.